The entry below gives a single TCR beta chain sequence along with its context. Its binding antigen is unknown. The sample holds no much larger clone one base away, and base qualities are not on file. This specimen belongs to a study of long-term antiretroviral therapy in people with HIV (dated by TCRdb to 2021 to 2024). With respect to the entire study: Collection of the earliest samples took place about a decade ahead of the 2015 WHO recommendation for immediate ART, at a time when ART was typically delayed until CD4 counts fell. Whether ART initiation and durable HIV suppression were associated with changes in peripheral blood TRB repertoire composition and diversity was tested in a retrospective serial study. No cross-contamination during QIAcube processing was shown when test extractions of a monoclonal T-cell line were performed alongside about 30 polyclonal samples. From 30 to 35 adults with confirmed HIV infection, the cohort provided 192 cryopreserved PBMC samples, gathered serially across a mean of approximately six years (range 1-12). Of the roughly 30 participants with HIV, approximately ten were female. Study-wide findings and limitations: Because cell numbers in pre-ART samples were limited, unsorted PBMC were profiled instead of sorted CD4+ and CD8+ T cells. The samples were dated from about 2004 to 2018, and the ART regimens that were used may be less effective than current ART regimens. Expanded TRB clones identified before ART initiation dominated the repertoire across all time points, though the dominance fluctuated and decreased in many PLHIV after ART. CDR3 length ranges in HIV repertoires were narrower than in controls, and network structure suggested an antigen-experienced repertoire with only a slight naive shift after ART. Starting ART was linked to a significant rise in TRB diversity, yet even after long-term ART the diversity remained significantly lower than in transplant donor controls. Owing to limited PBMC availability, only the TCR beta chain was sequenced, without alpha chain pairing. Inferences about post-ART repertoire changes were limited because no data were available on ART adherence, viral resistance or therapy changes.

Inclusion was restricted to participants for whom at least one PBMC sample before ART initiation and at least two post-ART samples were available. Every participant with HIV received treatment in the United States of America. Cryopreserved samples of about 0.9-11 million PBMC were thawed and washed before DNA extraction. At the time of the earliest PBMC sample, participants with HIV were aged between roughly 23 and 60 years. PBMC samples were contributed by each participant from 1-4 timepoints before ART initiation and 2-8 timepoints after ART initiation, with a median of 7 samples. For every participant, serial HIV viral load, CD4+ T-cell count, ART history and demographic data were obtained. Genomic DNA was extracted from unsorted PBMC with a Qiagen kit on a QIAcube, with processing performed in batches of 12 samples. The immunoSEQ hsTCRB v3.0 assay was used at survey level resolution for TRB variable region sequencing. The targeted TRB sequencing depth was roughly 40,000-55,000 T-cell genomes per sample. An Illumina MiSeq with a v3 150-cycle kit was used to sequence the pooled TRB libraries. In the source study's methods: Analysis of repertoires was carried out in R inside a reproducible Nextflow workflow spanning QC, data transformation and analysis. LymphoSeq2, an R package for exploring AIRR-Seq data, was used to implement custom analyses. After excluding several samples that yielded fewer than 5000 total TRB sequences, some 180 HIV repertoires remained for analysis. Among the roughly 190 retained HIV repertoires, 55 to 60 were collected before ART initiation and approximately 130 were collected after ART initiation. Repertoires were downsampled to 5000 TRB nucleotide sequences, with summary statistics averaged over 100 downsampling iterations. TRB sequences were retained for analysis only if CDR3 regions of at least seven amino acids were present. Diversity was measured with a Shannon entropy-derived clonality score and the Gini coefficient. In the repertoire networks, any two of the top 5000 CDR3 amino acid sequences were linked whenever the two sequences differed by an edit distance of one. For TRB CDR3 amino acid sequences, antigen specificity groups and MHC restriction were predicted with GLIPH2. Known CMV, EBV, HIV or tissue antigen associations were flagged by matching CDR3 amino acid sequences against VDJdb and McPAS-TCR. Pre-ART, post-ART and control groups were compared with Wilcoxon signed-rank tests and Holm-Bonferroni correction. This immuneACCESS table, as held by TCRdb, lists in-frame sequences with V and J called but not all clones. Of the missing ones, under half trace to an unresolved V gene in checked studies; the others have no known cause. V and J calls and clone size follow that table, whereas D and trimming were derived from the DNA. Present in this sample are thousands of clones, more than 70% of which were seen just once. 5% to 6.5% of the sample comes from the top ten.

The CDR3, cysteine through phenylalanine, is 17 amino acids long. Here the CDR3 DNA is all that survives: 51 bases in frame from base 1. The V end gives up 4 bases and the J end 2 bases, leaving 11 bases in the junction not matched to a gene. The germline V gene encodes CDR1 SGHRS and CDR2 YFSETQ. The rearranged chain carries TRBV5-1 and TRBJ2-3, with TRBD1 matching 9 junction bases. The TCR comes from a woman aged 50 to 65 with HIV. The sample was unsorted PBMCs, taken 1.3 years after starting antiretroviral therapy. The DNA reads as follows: TGCGCCAGCAGCCCCAAAATGACAGGGGGGGTCACAGATACGCAGTATTTT. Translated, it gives CASSPKMTGGVTDTQYF.